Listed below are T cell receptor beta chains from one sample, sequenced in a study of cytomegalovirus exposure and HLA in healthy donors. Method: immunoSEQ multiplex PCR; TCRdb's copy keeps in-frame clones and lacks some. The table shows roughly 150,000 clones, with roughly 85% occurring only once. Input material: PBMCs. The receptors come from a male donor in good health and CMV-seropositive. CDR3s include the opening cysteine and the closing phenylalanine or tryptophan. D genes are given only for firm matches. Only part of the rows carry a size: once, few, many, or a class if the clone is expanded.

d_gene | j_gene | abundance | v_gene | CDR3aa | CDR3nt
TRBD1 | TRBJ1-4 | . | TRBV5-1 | CASSMGQGVNEKLFF | TGCGCCAGCAGCATGGGACAGGGCGTTAATGAAAAACTGTTTTTT
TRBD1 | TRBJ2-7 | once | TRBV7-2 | CASSPWTGGRYEQYF | TGTGCCAGCAGCCCCTGGACAGGGGGTCGGTACGAGCAGTACTTC
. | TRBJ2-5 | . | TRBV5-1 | CASSFQGGEETQYF | TGCGCCAGCAGCTTTCAGGGTGGTGAGGAGACCCAGTACTTC
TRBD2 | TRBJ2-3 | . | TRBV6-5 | CASSRTSVLDTQYF | TGTGCCAGCAGTCGGACTAGCGTTCTGGATACGCAGTATTTT
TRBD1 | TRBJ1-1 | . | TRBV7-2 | CASSLDRGREAFF | TGTGCCAGCAGCTTAGACAGGGGGCGTGAAGCTTTCTTT
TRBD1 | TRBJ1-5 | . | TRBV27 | CASREKLGQGQPQHF | TGTGCCAGCCGGGAGAAACTCGGACAGGGCCAGCCCCAGCATTTT
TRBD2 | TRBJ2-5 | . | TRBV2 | CASISGTSLETQYF | TGTGCCAGCATCTCCGGGACTAGCTTAGAGACCCAGTACTTC
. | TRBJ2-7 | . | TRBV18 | CASSPQKGRGGSSYEQYF | TGTGCCAGCTCACCACAAAAAGGTCGCGGGGGCAGCTCCTACGAGCAGTACTTC
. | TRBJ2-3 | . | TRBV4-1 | CASSQGLSGTSTDTQYF | TGCGCCAGCAGCCAAGGTTTATCAGGGACTAGCACAGATACGCAGTATTTT
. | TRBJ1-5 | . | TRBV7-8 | CASSSLTGRDQPQHF | TGTGCCAGCAGCTCCCTCACAGGGAGAGACCAGCCCCAGCATTTT
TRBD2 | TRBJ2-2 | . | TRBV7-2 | CASSFASGSNTGELFF | TGTGCCAGCAGCTTCGCTAGCGGGAGTAACACCGGGGAGCTGTTTTTT
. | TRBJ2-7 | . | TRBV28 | CASSPSGTYEQYF | TGTGCCAGCAGCCCATCTGGTACCTACGAGCAGTACTTC
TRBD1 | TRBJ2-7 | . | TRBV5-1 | CASSLVDRAYEQYF | TGCGCCAGCAGCTTGGTGGACAGGGCCTACGAGCAGTACTTC
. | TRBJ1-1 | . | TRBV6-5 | CASSYSAGPLNTEAFF | TGTGCCAGCAGTTACTCGGCAGGCCCGCTGAACACTGAAGCTTTCTTT
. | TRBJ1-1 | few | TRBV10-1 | CASSETRNTEAFF | TGCGCCAGCAGTGAGACACGGAACACTGAAGCTTTCTTT
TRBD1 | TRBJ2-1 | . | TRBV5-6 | CASSPWDRPNYNEQFF | TGTGCCAGCAGCCCGTGGGACAGGCCTAACTACAATGAGCAGTTCTTC
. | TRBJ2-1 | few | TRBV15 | CATSRDGMTGNEQFF | TGTGCCACCAGCAGAGATGGTATGACTGGGAATGAGCAGTTCTTC
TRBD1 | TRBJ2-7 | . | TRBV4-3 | CASSTETTGATSYEQYF | TGCGCCAGCAGCACAGAGACCACAGGGGCCACCTCCTACGAGCAGTACTTC
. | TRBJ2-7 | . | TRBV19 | CASSARTYEQYF | TGTGCCAGTAGTGCGCGGACCTACGAGCAGTACTTC
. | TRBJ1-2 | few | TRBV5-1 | CASSQQGGQSSGGYTF | TGCGCCAGCAGCCAACAAGGGGGACAATCCTCAGGGGGCTACACCTTC
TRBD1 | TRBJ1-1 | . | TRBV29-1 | CSAHKGQGNTEAFF | TGCAGCGCTCACAAGGGACAGGGTAACACTGAAGCTTTCTTT
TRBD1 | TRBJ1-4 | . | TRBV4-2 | CASSQARQGTYEKLFF | TGTGCCAGCAGCCAGGCCAGACAGGGCACGTATGAAAAACTGTTTTTT
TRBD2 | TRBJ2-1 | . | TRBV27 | CASSLRTGTSGGAANEQFF | TGTGCCAGCAGTCTAAGAACCGGGACTAGCGGGGGGGCCGCAAATGAGCAGTTCTTC
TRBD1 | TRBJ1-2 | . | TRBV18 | CASSSDRGFSDGYTF | TGTGCCAGCTCAAGTGACAGGGGTTTTTCGGATGGCTACACCTTC
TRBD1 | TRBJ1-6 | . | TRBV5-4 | CASSLGPRAGGYNSPLHF | TGTGCCAGCAGCTTGGGGCCCCGGGCAGGGGGCTATAATTCACCCCTCCACTTT
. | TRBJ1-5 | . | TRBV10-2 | CASRDSWETSNQPQHF | TGCGCCAGCAGGGACAGCTGGGAGACTAGCAATCAGCCCCAGCATTTT
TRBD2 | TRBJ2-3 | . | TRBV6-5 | CASKPWLAATDTQYF | TGTGCCAGCAAGCCTTGGCTAGCGGCCACAGATACGCAGTATTTT
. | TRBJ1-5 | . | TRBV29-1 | CSFIFGNQPQHF | TGCAGCTTCATATTCGGGAATCAGCCCCAGCATTTT
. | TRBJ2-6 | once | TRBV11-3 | CASSTKKADSGANGLTF | TGTGCCAGCAGCACTAAGAAGGCCGACTCTGGGGCCAACGGCCTGACTTTC
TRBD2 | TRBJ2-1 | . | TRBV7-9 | CASSLKRTSGRWDEQFF | TGTGCCAGCAGCTTAAAACGGACTAGCGGGAGATGGGATGAGCAGTTCTTC
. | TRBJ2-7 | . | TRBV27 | CASSPPGGYEQYF | TGTGCCAGCAGCCCGCCCGGCGGCTACGAGCAGTACTTC
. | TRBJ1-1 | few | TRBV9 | CASRATDYTEAFF | TGTGCCAGCAGGGCGACAGATTACACTGAAGCTTTCTTT
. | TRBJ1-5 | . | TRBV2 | CASTLLGRNQPQHF | TGTGCCAGCACCCTTTTGGGGAGGAATCAGCCCCAGCATTTT
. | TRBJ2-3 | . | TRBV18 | CASSPSYLTDTQYF | TGTGCCAGCTCACCGTCCTATCTCACAGATACGCAGTATTTT
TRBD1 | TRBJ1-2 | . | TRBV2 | CASIETGTGPFYSYGYTF | TGTGCCAGCATCGAAACCGGGACAGGGCCATTCTATAGCTATGGCTACACCTTC
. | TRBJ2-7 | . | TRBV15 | CATGKQATYEQYF | TGTGCCACCGGTAAACAGGCGACGTACGAGCAGTACTTC
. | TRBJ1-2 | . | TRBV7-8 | CASSLGRQDYGYTF | TGTGCCAGCAGCTTAGGACGACAGGACTATGGCTACACCTTC
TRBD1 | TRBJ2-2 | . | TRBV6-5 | CASSLQGNVNTGELFF | TGTGCCAGCAGTTTACAGGGGAACGTGAACACCGGGGAGCTGTTTTTT
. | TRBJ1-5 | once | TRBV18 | CASSPLEGVRPQHF | TGTGCCAGCTCACCACTGGAGGGAGTTCGGCCCCAGCATTTT
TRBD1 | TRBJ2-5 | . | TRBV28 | CASSLTGGETQYF | TGTGCCAGCAGTTTGACAGGGGGAGAGACCCAGTACTTC
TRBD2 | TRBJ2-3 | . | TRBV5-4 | CASSLRLAGAGDTQYF | TGTGCCAGCAGTTTAAGACTAGCGGGAGCGGGAGATACGCAGTATTTT
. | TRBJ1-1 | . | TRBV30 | CAWFQRLEAFF | TGTGCCTGGTTCCAGCGTCTTGAAGCTTTCTTT
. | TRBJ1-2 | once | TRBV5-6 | CASSGLGTPHYGYTF | TGTGCCAGCAGCGGACTGGGGACTCCACACTATGGCTACACCTTC
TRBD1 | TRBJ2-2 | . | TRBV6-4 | CASSATGGDNTGELFF | TGTGCCAGCAGTGCCACAGGGGGTGATAACACCGGGGAGCTGTTTTTT
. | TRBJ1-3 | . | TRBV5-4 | CASSEGGTVSGNTIYF | TGTGCCAGCAGCGAGGGAGGCACGGTTTCTGGAAACACCATATATTTT
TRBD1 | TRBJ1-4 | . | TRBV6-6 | CASSYLDREWEKLFF | TGTGCCAGCAGTTACTTGGACAGGGAGTGGGAAAAACTGTTTTTT
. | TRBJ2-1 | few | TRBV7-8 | CASSFGARTISYNEQFF | TGTGCCAGCAGCTTTGGTGCGAGAACGATCTCCTACAATGAGCAGTTCTTC
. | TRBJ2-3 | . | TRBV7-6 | CASSTGRDTQYF | TGTGCCAGCAGCACAGGACGCGATACGCAGTATTTT
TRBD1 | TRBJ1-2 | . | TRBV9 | CASTGTGLDYGYTF | TGTGCCAGCACCGGGACAGGACTGGACTATGGCTACACCTTC
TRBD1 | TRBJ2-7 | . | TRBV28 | CASRPRQGFSYEQYF | TGTGCCAGCAGACCCCGACAGGGGTTCTCCTACGAGCAGTACTTC
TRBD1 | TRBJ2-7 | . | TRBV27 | CASSFRTGVYEQYF | TGTGCCAGCAGTTTTAGGACAGGAGTCTACGAGCAGTACTTC
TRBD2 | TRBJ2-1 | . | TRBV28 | CASRQSGGSYNEQFF | TGTGCCAGCAGGCAATCGGGAGGGTCCTACAATGAGCAGTTCTTC
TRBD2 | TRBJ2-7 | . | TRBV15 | CATSRDSGKEYEQYF | TGTGCCACCAGCAGAGATAGCGGGAAGGAGTACGAGCAGTACTTC
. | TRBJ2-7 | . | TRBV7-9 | CASSPNRIEQYF | TGTGCCAGCAGCCCAAACAGGATCGAGCAGTACTTC